The entry below describes one TCR beta chain. As yet, its antigen is unknown. Measured with immunoSEQ multiplex PCR; TCRdb has only the in-frame clones, and not every one. The data show just under 350,000 clones, 73% seen once. This sample was taken from a study of shared clonotypes between healthy human individuals. Notes on the study in general: Represented genetic and exposure-history diversity was restricted by having few donors. Blood was the sole source, and tissue repertoires probably differ. Expectations were that clonotype sharing among donors would be affected by sequencing depth.

Material: memory CD4+ T cells sorted from blood. As for subset: CD45RA-negative fraction. This TCR was sampled from a man aged 30-40 years in good health.

The CDR3 region has the DNA TGTGCCATCAGTGAGTCGATAACAGGGACTGGTTATGGCTACACCTTC. Its translation: CAISESITGTGYGYTF. V and J are TRBV10-3 and TRBJ1-2, with a tentative D call TRBD1 (6 bases). Trimming took 0 bases from V and 5 from J, leaving 16 bases between them. Germline CDR1 reads ENHRY; CDR2 reads SYGVKD. This CDR3 contains 16 residues.